Listed below are T cell receptor beta chains from one sample, sequenced in a study of T cells in pancreatic ductal adenocarcinoma. TCRdb's copy holds only in-frame clones and misses some; the assay was immunoSEQ multiplex PCR. This table has over 90,000 clones, nearly 95% appearing once. The sample was PBMCs. The receptors shown here come from a human donor with pancreatic ductal adenocarcinoma. The CDR3 runs from the conserved cysteine through the conserved F or W. The D gene is left open where the match is weak. Size is stated for part of the rows, as once, few or many counts, or as a class when the clone is expanded.

clone size: NA
D gene: NA
J gene: TRBJ2-3
V gene: TRBV5-1
CDR3 DNA: TGCGCCAGCAGTGCCCAAGCGGCCCCTGGGGATACGCAGTATTTT
CDR3 protein: CASSAQAAPGDTQYF

clone size: NA
D gene: TRBD1
J gene: TRBJ2-7
V gene: TRBV5-1
CDR3 DNA: TGCGCCAGCAGCTTGGGCAGGGACAGGCGGGCCTACGAGCAGTACTTC
CDR3 protein: CASSLGRDRRAYEQYF

clone size: NA
D gene: NA
J gene: TRBJ2-7
V gene: TRBV6-5
CDR3 DNA: TGTGCCAGCAGTTACTCGTTGTCAGGGGCCTACGAGCAGTACTTC
CDR3 protein: CASSYSLSGAYEQYF

clone size: NA
D gene: TRBD2
J gene: TRBJ2-7
V gene: TRBV19
CDR3 DNA: TGTGCCAGTAGTATAGGGCTAGCGGGAGAGTACGAGCAGTACTTC
CDR3 protein: CASSIGLAGEYEQYF

clone size: NA
D gene: TRBD2
J gene: TRBJ2-7
V gene: TRBV7-2
CDR3 DNA: TGTGCCAGCAGCTACTTGACTAGCGGAGGGACCTACGAGCAGTACTTC
CDR3 protein: CASSYLTSGGTYEQYF

clone size: NA
D gene: NA
J gene: TRBJ2-7
V gene: TRBV28
CDR3 DNA: TGTGCCAGCAGTTTATCGGAGGAGCAGTACTTC
CDR3 protein: CASSLSEEQYF

clone size: NA
D gene: TRBD1
J gene: TRBJ2-7
V gene: TRBV7-2
CDR3 DNA: TGTGCCAGCAGCTTGTACAGGGGGTCCTACGAGCAGTACTTC
CDR3 protein: CASSLYRGSYEQYF

clone size: NA
D gene: NA
J gene: TRBJ2-3
V gene: TRBV7-3
CDR3 DNA: TGTGCCAGCAGCCCAAGTCCTACTAGCACAGATACGCAGTATTTT
CDR3 protein: CASSPSPTSTDTQYF

clone size: NA
D gene: NA
J gene: TRBJ2-7
V gene: TRBV12-2
CDR3 DNA: TGTGCCCTGATGTCGGGACTAGTGGACGAGCAGTACTTC
CDR3 protein: CALMSGLVDEQYF

clone size: NA
D gene: NA
J gene: TRBJ2-7
V gene: TRBV6-1
CDR3 DNA: TGTGCCAGTATGGCGGTGGCTTTCTACGAGCAGTACTTC
CDR3 protein: CASMAVAFYEQYF

clone size: NA
D gene: TRBD1
J gene: TRBJ1-2
V gene: TRBV29-1
CDR3 DNA: TGCAGCGTGGGACAGGGAAATGGCTACACCTTC
CDR3 protein: CSVGQGNGYTF

clone size: NA
D gene: NA
J gene: TRBJ2-5
V gene: TRBV28
CDR3 DNA: TGTGCCAGCAGTTATCTCCAAGAGACCCAGTACTTC
CDR3 protein: CASSYLQETQYF

clone size: once
D gene: NA
J gene: TRBJ2-1
V gene: TRBV9
CDR3 DNA: TGTGCCAGCAGCGTAGGCACGGCTAGCTCCTACAATGAGCAGTTCTTC
CDR3 protein: CASSVGTASSYNEQFF

clone size: NA
D gene: TRBD2
J gene: TRBJ2-5
V gene: TRBV14
CDR3 DNA: TGTGCCAGCAGAAACAGCGGGAGGGAGACCCAGTACTTC
CDR3 protein: CASRNSGRETQYF

clone size: once
D gene: NA
J gene: TRBJ1-2
V gene: TRBV30
CDR3 DNA: TGTGCCTGGAGTGTACAAGGGGATGGCTACACCTTC
CDR3 protein: CAWSVQGDGYTF

clone size: NA
D gene: TRBD1
J gene: TRBJ2-1
V gene: TRBV10-3
CDR3 DNA: TGTGCCATCAGGCAGGGACAGGGGCCGCAGGAGCAGTTCTTC
CDR3 protein: CAIRQGQGPQEQFF

clone size: NA
D gene: NA
J gene: TRBJ2-2
V gene: TRBV15
CDR3 DNA: TGTGCCACCAGCAGAGATTTAGCAGACACCGGGGAGCTGTTTTTT
CDR3 protein: CATSRDLADTGELFF

clone size: NA
D gene: TRBD2
J gene: TRBJ2-1
V gene: TRBV28
CDR3 DNA: TGTGCCAGCAGCGGTGCTAGCGGTTTCTACAATGAGCAGTTCTTC
CDR3 protein: CASSGASGFYNEQFF

clone size: NA
D gene: TRBD1
J gene: TRBJ2-4
V gene: TRBV28
CDR3 DNA: TGTGCCAGCAGCCCAACGGGACAGGGTGTGACCATTCAGTACTTC
CDR3 protein: CASSPTGQGVTIQYF

clone size: few
D gene: NA
J gene: TRBJ1-2
V gene: TRBV28
CDR3 DNA: TGTGCCAGCAGATCGGGTGCTATGGACTACACCTTC
CDR3 protein: CASRSGAMDYTF

clone size: NA
D gene: NA
J gene: TRBJ2-3
V gene: TRBV27
CDR3 DNA: TGTGCCACCGAGGACAGCCAAGGCACAGATACGCAGTATTTT
CDR3 protein: CATEDSQGTDTQYF

clone size: NA
D gene: NA
J gene: TRBJ1-1
V gene: TRBV5-1
CDR3 DNA: TGCGCCAGCAGCTTGGAAGCTTATCAGAACACTGAAGCTTTCTTT
CDR3 protein: CASSLEAYQNTEAFF

clone size: NA
D gene: TRBD2
J gene: TRBJ2-3
V gene: TRBV5-4
CDR3 DNA: TGTGCCAGCAGCTTGCTACTAGCGGGTGGAACAGATACGCAGTATTTT
CDR3 protein: CASSLLLAGGTDTQYF

clone size: NA
D gene: TRBD2
J gene: TRBJ2-1
V gene: TRBV4-3
CDR3 DNA: TGCGCCAGCAGCCAAGGACTAGCGGTAAGGAATGAGCAGTTCTTC
CDR3 protein: CASSQGLAVRNEQFF

clone size: NA
D gene: TRBD1
J gene: TRBJ1-1
V gene: TRBV6-5
CDR3 DNA: TGTGCCAGCAGTTCTCCGGGACAGGGTTATCTTGAAGCTTTCTTT
CDR3 protein: CASSSPGQGYLEAFF

clone size: NA
D gene: NA
J gene: TRBJ2-1
V gene: TRBV30
CDR3 DNA: TGTGCCTGGAGTGTACACGGGAGCGCCTACAATGAGCAGTTCTTC
CDR3 protein: CAWSVHGSAYNEQFF

clone size: NA
D gene: TRBD2
J gene: TRBJ2-5
V gene: TRBV5-1
CDR3 DNA: TGCGCCAGCAGCTTCCCCTTAACTAGCGTCGAGACCCAGTACTTC
CDR3 protein: CASSFPLTSVETQYF

clone size: NA
D gene: NA
J gene: TRBJ2-2
V gene: TRBV7-9
CDR3 DNA: TGTGCCAGCAGCTTACGGGGAGCGAACACCGGGGAGCTGTTTTTT
CDR3 protein: CASSLRGANTGELFF

clone size: NA
D gene: NA
J gene: TRBJ2-1
V gene: TRBV2
CDR3 DNA: TGTGCCAGCAGCCCGAACCGGGGCTCCTACAATGAGCAGTTCTTC
CDR3 protein: CASSPNRGSYNEQFF

clone size: NA
D gene: TRBD1
J gene: TRBJ2-7
V gene: TRBV6-5
CDR3 DNA: TGTGCCAGCAGTTACGAACGGGACAGCTACGAGCAGTACTTC
CDR3 protein: CASSYERDSYEQYF

clone size: NA
D gene: NA
J gene: TRBJ1-3
V gene: TRBV15
CDR3 DNA: TGTGCCACCAGCAGAGATCAGGGTACCTCTGGAAACACCATATATTTT
CDR3 protein: CATSRDQGTSGNTIYF

clone size: NA
D gene: NA
J gene: TRBJ2-7
V gene: TRBV28
CDR3 DNA: TGTGCCAGCGGGGCAGGGTCTTTCTACGAGCAGTACTTC
CDR3 protein: CASGAGSFYEQYF

clone size: NA
D gene: TRBD2
J gene: TRBJ2-3
V gene: TRBV5-6
CDR3 DNA: TGTGCCAGCAGCCGAATAACTAGCGGGGGGACAGATACGCAGTATTTT
CDR3 protein: CASSRITSGGTDTQYF

clone size: NA
D gene: NA
J gene: TRBJ2-3
V gene: TRBV11-2
CDR3 DNA: TGTGCCAGCAGCTTAGCTTTCCAGACAGATACGCAGTATTTT
CDR3 protein: CASSLAFQTDTQYF

clone size: NA
D gene: NA
J gene: TRBJ1-4
V gene: TRBV28
CDR3 DNA: TGTGCCAGCAGTTCGACACCCCAAGGTGAAAAACTGTTTTTT
CDR3 protein: CASSSTPQGEKLFF

clone size: NA
D gene: NA
J gene: TRBJ2-7
V gene: TRBV5-5
CDR3 DNA: TGTGCCAGCAGCTTTACTAGCTCCTACGAGCAGTACTTC
CDR3 protein: CASSFTSSYEQYF

clone size: NA
D gene: TRBD1
J gene: TRBJ2-7
V gene: TRBV7-3
CDR3 DNA: TGTGCCAGCAGCTACGGAGGACAGGGATACGAGCAGTACTTC
CDR3 protein: CASSYGGQGYEQYF

clone size: NA
D gene: NA
J gene: TRBJ2-7
V gene: TRBV21-1
CDR3 DNA: TGTGCCAGCAGCAAAGATACTAGCGGACGCTACGAGCAGTACTTC
CDR3 protein: CASSKDTSGRYEQYF